Each of the 5 T cell receptor beta chains below was sequenced from the same sample in a study of T cells in Graves' hyperthyroidism and ophthalmopathy. The investigators amplified TCR beta CDR3 regions from RNA transcripts. The HTBI primer set was used in a first-round RT-PCR of the TCR CDR3. Via MiXCR, TCRdb re-called the multiplex PCR reads, giving one row per CDR3 protein. The sample lists approximately 380,000 distinct CDR3 sequences; approximately 17% were seen once. The specimen was blood. All receptors derive from a young man with Graves' ophthalmopathy.

This chain uses TRBV27 with TRBJ1-5; 8 bases fit TRBD1. In germline, CDR1 is MNHEY, CDR2 SMNVEV (reference sequence). V was pared by 4 bases and J by 1 base, with 9 bases of the junction left unmatched. CDR3 length: 17 amino acids. The CDR3 protein is CASSSTGTGGSNQPQHF. The CDR3 nucleotides are TGTGCCAGCAGTTCGACCGGGACAGGTGGGAGCAATCAGCCCCAGCATTTT.

In its sample, this clonotype was seen a few times. This chain connects TRBV5-1 to TRBJ2-7; TRBD1 agrees at 8 bases. CDR3 length: 17 residues. The trim removed 8 bases at V and 4 bases at J, leaving 20 bases unmatched. Germline CDR1 and CDR2: SGHRS and YFSETQ. For the CDR3, the DNA is TGCGCCAGTCCCCTTACGGGGACAGGAGGAAACGAGTACGAGCAGTACTTC. It specifies CASPLTGTGGNEYEQYF.

In its sample, this clonotype was seen many times. The rearrangement uses TRBV27 and TRBJ2-1; TRBD2 aligns across 10 bases. The V gene end was trimmed by 2 bases and the J gene end by 8 bases; junction bases not matched to a gene: 3. There are 14 residues in the CDR3. Germline V gene sequence: CDR1 MNHEY, CDR2 SMNVEV (reference sequence). CDR3: CASSLVAGGDEQFF. The CDR3 DNA is TGTGCCAGCAGTTTAGTAGCGGGGGGCGATGAGCAGTTCTTC.

The rearrangement links TRBV7-9 to TRBJ2-4, with D maybe TRBD1 (6 bases). The CDR3 runs to 13 residues. In germline, CDR1 is SEHNR, CDR2 FQNEAQ (reference sequence). V was trimmed by 5 bases and J by 5 bases, leaving 10 bases between them. The chain's CDR3 is CASSTGLQNIQYF. The DNA of the CDR3 is TGTGCCAGCAGCACAGGGTTGCAAAACATTCAGTACTTC.

The table lists this clonotype with many counts. The chain links TRBV11-2 to TRBJ2-5; tentatively, D is TRBD1 or TRBD2 (5 bases each). The germline V and J ends were trimmed by 1 base and 5 bases, with 11 bases remaining between them. Per the germline V gene, CDR1 is SGHAT and CDR2 is FQNNGV. CDR3 length: 14 residues. CDR3 DNA: TGTGCCAGCAGCTTAGCCGGGACGAAGGAGACCCAGTACTTC. Encoded protein: CASSLAGTKETQYF.